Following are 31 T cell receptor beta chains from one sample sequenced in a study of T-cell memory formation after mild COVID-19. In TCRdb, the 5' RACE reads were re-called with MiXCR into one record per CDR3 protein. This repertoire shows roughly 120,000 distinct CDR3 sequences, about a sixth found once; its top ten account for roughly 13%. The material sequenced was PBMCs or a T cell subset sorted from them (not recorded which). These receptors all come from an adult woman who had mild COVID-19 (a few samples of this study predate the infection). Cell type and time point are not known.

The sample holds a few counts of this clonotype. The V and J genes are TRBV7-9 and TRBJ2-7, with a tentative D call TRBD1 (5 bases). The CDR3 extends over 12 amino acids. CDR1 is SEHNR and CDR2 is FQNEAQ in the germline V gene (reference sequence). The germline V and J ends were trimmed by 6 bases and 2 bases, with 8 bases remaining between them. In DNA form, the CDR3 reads TGTGCCAGCAGAGGACAAACCTACGAGCAGTACTTC. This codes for CASRGQTYEQYF.

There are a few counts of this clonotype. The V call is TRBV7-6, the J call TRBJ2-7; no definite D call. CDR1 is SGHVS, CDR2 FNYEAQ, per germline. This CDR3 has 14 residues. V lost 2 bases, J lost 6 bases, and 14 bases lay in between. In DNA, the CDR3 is TGTGCCAGCAGCTTACAACCTCCACCGAGCGAGCAGTACTTC. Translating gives CASSLQPPPSEQYF.

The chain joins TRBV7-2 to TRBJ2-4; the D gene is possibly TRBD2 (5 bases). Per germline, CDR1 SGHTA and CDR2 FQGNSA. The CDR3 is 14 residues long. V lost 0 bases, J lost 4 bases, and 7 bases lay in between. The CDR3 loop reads CASSLAGGKNIQYF. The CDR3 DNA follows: TGTGCCAGCAGCTTAGCGGGCGGGAAAAACATTCAGTACTTC.

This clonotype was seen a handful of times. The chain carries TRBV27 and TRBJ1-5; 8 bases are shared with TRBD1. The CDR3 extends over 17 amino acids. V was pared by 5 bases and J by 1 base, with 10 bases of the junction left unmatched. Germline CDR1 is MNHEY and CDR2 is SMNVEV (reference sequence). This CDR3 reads CASSHQTGGRSNQPQHF. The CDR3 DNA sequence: TGTGCCAGCAGTCACCAAACAGGGGGAAGAAGCAATCAGCCCCAGCATTTT.

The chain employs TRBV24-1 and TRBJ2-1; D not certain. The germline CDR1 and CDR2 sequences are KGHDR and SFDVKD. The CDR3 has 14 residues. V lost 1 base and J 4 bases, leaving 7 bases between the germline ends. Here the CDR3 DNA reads TGTGCCACCAGTGATTTAGACGATTACAATGAGCAGTTCTTC. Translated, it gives CATSDLDDYNEQFF.

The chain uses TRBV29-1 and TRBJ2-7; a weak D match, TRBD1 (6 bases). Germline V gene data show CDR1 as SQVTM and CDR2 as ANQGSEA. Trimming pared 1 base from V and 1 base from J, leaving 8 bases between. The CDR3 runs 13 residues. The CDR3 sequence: CSVEVGQSYEQYF. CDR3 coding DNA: TGCAGCGTTGAAGTAGGACAGTCCTACGAGCAGTACTTC.

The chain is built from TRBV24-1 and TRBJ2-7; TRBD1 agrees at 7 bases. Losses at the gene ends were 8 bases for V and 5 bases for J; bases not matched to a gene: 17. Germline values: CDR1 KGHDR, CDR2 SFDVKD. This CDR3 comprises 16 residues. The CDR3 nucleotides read TGTGCCACCACTGACCCACCACGGACAGGCGGTCACGAGCAGTACTTC. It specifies CATTDPPRTGGHEQYF.

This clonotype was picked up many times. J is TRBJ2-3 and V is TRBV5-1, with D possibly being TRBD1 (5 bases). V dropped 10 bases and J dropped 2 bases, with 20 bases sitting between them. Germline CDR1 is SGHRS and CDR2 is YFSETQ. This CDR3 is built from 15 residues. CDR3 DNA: TGCGCCTCGAAATCCATGGCGACAGCCACAGATACGCAGTATTTT. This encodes CASKSMATATDTQYF. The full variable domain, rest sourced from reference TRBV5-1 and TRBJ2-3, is KAGVTQTPRYLIKTRGQQVTLSCSPISGHRSVSWYQQTPGQGLQFLFEYFSETQRNKGNFPGRFSGRQFSNSRSEMNVSTLELGDSALYLCASKSMATATDTQYFGPGTRLTVL.

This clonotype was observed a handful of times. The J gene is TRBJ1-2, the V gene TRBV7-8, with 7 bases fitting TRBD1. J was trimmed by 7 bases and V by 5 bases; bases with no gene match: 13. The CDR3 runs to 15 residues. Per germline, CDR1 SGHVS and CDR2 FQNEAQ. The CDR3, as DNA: TGTGCCAGCAGCGGACCGAGGACAGGAAGGGCTGGCTACACCTTC. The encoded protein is CASSGPRTGRAGYTF.

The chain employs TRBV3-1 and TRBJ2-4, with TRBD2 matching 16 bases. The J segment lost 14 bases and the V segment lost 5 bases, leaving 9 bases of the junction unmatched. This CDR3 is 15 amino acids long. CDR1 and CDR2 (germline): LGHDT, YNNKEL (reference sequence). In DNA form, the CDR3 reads TGTGCCAGCAGCTTTACCGGGACTAGCGGGAGGGCCGAGTACTTC. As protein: CASSFTGTSGRAEYF.

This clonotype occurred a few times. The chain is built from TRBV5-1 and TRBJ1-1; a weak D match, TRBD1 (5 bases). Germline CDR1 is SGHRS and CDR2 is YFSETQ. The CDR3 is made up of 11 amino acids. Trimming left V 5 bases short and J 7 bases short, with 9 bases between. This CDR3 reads CASRGDFEAFF. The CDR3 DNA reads TGCGCCAGCAGAGGGGATTTTGAAGCTTTCTTT.

The CDR3 DNA is TGCAGTCAGACAGGCCCCTACACAGATACGCAGTATTTT. Translating it yields CSQTGPYTDTQYF. The rearrangement links TRBV20-1 to TRBJ2-3; possibly TRBD1 for D (6 bases). The CDR3 has 13 amino acids. Looked up from germline, CDR1 is DFQATT and CDR2 is SNEGSKA (reference sequence). V lost 8 bases and J 2 bases, leaving 14 bases between the germline ends.

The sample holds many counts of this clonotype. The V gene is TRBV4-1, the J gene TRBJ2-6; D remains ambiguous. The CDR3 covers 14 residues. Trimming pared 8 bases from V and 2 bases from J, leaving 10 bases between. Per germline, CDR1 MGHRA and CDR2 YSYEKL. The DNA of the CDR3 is TGCGCCAGCGCAAGTCAGACTGGGGCCAACGTCCTGACTTTC. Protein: CASASQTGANVLTF.

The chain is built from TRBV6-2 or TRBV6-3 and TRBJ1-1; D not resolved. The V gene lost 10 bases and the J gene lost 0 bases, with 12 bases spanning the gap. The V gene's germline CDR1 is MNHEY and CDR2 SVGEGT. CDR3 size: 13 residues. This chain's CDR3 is CATEDQVNTEAFF. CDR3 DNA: TGTGCCACCGAAGACCAAGTGAACACTGAAGCTTTCTTT.

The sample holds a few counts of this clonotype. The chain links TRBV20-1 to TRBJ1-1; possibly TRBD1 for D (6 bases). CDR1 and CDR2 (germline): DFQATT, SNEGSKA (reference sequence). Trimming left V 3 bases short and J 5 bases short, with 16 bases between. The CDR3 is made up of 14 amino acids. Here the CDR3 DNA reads TGCAGTGCTAGTAGGGGGGGACCGACTACTGAAGCTTTCTTT. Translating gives CSASRGGPTTEAFF.

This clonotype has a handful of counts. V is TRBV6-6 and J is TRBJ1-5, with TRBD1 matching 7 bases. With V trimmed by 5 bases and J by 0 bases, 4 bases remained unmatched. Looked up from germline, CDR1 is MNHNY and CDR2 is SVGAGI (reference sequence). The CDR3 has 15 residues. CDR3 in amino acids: CASSPGTDSNQPQHF. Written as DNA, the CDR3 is TGTGCCAGCAGTCCGGGGACAGATAGCAATCAGCCCCAGCATTTT.

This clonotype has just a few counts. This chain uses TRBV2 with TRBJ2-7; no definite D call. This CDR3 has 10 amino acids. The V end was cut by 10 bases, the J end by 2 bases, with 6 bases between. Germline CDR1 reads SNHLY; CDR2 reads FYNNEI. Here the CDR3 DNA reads TGTGCCACCAAAGCCTACGAGCAGTACTTC. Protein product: CATKAYEQYF.

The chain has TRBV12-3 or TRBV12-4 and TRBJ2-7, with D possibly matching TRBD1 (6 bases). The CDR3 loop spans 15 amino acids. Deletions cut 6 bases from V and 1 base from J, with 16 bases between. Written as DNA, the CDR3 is TGTGCCAGCAGAGACAACAGGGCTGGGTCCTACGAGCAGTACTTC. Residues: CASRDNRAGSYEQYF.

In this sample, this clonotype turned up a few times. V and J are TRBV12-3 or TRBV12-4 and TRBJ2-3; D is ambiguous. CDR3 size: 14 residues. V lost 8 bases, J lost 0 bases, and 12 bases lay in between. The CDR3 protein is CASHPGLSTDTQYF. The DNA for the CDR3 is TGTGCCAGCCACCCCGGGCTCAGCACAGATACGCAGTATTTT.

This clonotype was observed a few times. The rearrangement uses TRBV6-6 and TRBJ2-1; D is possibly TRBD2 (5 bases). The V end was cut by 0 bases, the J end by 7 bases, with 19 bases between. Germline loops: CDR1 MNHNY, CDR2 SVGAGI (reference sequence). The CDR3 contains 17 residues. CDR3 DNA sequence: TGTGCCAGCAGTTACTCGATGACTACGGGATCTGGTAATGAGCAGTTCTTC. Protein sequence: CASSYSMTTGSGNEQFF.

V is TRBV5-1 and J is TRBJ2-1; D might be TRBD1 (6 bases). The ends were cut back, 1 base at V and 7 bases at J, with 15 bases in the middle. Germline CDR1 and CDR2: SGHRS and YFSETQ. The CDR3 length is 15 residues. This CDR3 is CASSLFGEGVNEQFF. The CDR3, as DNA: TGCGCCAGCAGCTTGTTTGGTGAGGGGGTGAATGAGCAGTTCTTC.

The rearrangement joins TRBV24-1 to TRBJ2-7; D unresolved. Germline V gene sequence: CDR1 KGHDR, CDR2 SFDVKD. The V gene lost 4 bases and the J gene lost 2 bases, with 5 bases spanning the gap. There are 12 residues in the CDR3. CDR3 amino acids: CATSDGPYEQYF. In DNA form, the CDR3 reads TGTGCCACCAGTGACGGACCCTACGAGCAGTACTTC.

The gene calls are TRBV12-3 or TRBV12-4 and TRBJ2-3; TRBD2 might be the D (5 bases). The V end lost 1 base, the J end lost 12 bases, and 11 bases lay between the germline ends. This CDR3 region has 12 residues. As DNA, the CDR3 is TGTGCCAGCAGTTTAGGGACTCCCCGTCAGTATTTT. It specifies CASSLGTPRQYF.

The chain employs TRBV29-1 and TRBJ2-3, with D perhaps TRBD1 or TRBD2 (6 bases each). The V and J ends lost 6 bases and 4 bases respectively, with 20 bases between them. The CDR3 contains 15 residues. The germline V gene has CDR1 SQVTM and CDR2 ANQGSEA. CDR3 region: CSVAGGGHEADTQYF. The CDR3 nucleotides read TGCAGCGTCGCCGGTGGGGGGCATGAAGCAGATACGCAGTATTTT.

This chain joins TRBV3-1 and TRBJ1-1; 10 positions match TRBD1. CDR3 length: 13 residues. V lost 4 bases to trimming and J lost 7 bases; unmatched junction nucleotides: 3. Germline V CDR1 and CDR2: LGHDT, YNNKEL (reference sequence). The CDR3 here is CASSLTGGYEAFF. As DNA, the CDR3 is TGTGCCAGCAGCCTGACAGGGGGCTATGAAGCTTTCTTT.

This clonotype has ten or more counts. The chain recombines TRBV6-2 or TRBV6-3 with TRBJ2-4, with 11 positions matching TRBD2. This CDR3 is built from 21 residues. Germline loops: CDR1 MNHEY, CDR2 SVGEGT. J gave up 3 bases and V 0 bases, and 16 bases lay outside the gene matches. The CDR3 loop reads CASSYSPALAGEVRGKNIQYF. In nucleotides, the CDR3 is TGTGCCAGCAGTTACTCCCCCGCACTAGCGGGAGAGGTTCGAGGCAAAAACATTCAGTACTTC.

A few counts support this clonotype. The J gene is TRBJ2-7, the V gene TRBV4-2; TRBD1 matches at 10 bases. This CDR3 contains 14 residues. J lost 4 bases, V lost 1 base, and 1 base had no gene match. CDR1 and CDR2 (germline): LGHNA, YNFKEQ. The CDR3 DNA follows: TGTGCCAGCAGCCAAGTGGACAGGGGGTACGAGCAGTACTTC. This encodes CASSQVDRGYEQYF.

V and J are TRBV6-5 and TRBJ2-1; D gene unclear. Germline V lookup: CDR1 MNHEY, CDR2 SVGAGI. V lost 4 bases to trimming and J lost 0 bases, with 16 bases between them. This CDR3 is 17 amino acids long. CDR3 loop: CASSSPMDPSSYNEQFF. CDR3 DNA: TGTGCCAGCAGTTCTCCCATGGATCCGAGCTCCTACAATGAGCAGTTCTTC.

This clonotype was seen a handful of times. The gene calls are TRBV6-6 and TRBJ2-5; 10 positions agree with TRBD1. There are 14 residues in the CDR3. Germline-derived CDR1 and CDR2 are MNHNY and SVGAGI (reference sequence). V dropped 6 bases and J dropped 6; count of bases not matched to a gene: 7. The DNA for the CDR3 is TGTGCCAGCAGAAACCCGGGACAGGGGCAGACCCAGTACTTC. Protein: CASRNPGQGQTQYF.

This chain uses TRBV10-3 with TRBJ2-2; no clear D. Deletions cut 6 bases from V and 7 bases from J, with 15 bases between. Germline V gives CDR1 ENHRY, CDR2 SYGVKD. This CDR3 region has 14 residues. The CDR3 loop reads CAISGGPSGGELFF. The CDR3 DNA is TGTGCCATCAGCGGCGGTCCATCAGGCGGGGAGCTGTTTTTT.

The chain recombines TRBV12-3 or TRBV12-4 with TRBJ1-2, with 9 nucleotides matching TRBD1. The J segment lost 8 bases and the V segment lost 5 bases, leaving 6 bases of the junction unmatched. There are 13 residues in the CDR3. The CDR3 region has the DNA TGTGCCAGCAGTCCTACAGGGGGCGAAGGCTACACCTTC. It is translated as CASSPTGGEGYTF.